Detailed here is one T cell receptor beta chain. This entry is derived from a study of radiation and T cells in renal cell carcinoma. As for time point: blood 2 weeks post-SBRT. As to treatment: 15 Gy SBRT to primary tumor, nephrectomy 4 weeks later. Method: immunoSEQ multiplex PCR; TCRdb's copy keeps in-frame clones and lacks some. Altogether about 150,000 clones are present, roughly 89% being singletons, with the ten largest covering 13%. The source material was blood, sampled from a patient whose treatment included radiotherapy and nephrectomy. The TCR comes from a woman aged 45-59 years with renal cell carcinoma.

The CDR3, as DNA: TGCGCCAGCAGCCAAGAGATTCTGGGGTCCTACGAGCAGTACTTC. The encoded protein is CASSQEILGSYEQYF. The chain recombines TRBV4-3 with TRBJ2-7, with unresolved D. CDR1 LGHNA and CDR2 YSLEER come from the germline V gene. This CDR3 spans 15 amino acids. Between the trimmed V and J ends, which lost 0 bases and 1 base, there was a span of 10 bases.